Each of the 14 T cell receptor beta chains below was sequenced from the same sample in a study of blood T cells in healthy people across ages. A second roughly 6 to 12 cycle PCR used barcoded and J-beta primers. From the 5' RACE reads, TCRdb called clonotypes with MiXCR, one entry per CDR3 protein. The table lists around 1,900,000 distinct CDR3 sequences, roughly two fifths of them singletons. Sequences were obtained from blood. Source of these receptors: a human donor in good health.

This clonotype was seen a few times. The chain's CDR3 is CASSPLTSRVQYF. The CDR3 DNA reads TGTGCCAGCAGCCCACTCACTAGCCGAGTTCAGTACTTC. This chain joins TRBV7-2 and TRBJ2-4; possible D gene TRBD2, 6 bases. CDR1 SGHTA and CDR2 FQGNSA come from the germline V gene. The length of the CDR3 is 13 residues. Trimming left V 5 bases short and J 11 bases short, with 16 bases between.

The chain recombines TRBV4-3 with TRBJ2-1, with a possible D match to TRBD2 (7 bases). CDR3 length: 15 residues. CDR1 LGHNA and CDR2 YSLEER come from the germline V gene. V was clipped by 2 bases and J by 6 bases, with 14 bases between them. DNA for the CDR3: TGCGCCAGCAGCCAAACGGGGGGCTCATTCAATGAGCAGTTCTTC. Protein: CASSQTGGSFNEQFF.

This clonotype has just a few counts. This sequence joins TRBV9 and TRBJ2-6; D is uncertain. CDR1 is SGDLS and CDR2 is YYNGEE in the germline V gene. V lost 4 bases and J 0 bases, leaving 14 bases between the germline ends. This CDR3 spans 17 amino acids. CDR3 coding DNA: TGTGCCAGCAGCCCCACGACCGCCTACTCTGGGGCCAACGTCCTGACTTTC. It specifies CASSPTTAYSGANVLTF.

The gene calls are TRBV4-2 and TRBJ2-1; 9 positions agree with TRBD1. The junction had 3 bases not matched to a gene; V was cut back by 1 base and J by 2 bases. CDR1 is LGHNA and CDR2 is YNFKEQ in the germline V gene. The CDR3 runs to 16 residues. The CDR3: CASSQAGTGPYNEQFF. DNA for the CDR3: TGTGCCAGCAGCCAAGCCGGGACAGGGCCCTACAATGAGCAGTTCTTC.

V usage is TRBV4-1 and J usage is TRBJ2-1; 11 bases line up with TRBD2. Germline V gene sequence: CDR1 MGHRA, CDR2 YSYEKL. The V segment lost 2 bases and the J segment 4 bases; nucleotides outside the gene matches: 4. The CDR3 has 16 residues. CDR3 nucleotide sequence: TGCGCCAGCAGCCAACCCCTAGCGGGGGGTTACAATGAGCAGTTCTTC. Its protein product is CASSQPLAGGYNEQFF.

V gene TRBV7-3 combines with J gene TRBJ2-4; TRBD2 matches at 8 bases. The end of the DNA fits TRBJ2-7 better, so the J call may be wrong. The CDR3 loop spans 13 amino acids. Germline V lookup: CDR1 SGHTA, CDR2 FQGTGA. CDR3 amino acids: CASSCNGTSEQYF. The CDR3, as DNA: TGTGCCAGCAGCTGCAACGGGACTAGCGAGCAGTACTTC.

The V and J genes are TRBV7-3 and TRBJ1-2; 9 bases are shared with TRBD1. CDR1 and CDR2 from the germline V gene are SGHTA and FQGTGA. V shed 5 bases and J 6 bases; nucleotides not matched to a gene: 7. The length of the CDR3 is 14 residues. This CDR3 reads CASSTTGGANGYTF. CDR3 sequence (DNA): TGTGCCAGCAGCACAACAGGGGGCGCGAATGGCTACACCTTC.

The chain is built from TRBV29-1 and TRBJ2-1; D not resolved. Trimming removed 5 bases from V and 13 bases from J, with 21 bases in between. CDR3 size: 13 residues. Per the germline V gene, CDR1 is SQVTM and CDR2 is ANQGSEA. CDR3 protein: CSVQVQSLATQFF. The CDR3 DNA sequence: TGCAGCGTTCAAGTCCAATCATTGGCGACCCAGTTCTTC.

This sequence joins TRBV24-1 and TRBJ1-2; the match to TRBD1 covers 8 bases. Germline V gene lookup returns CDR1 KGHDR and CDR2 SFDVKD. The V segment lost 8 bases and the J segment 8 bases; nucleotides outside the gene matches: 12. The CDR3 is 14 amino acids. CDR3 DNA sequence: TGTGCCACCACCTCCTCGGACAGGGTAGAGGGCTACACCTTC. Translated: CATTSSDRVEGYTF.

This clonotype was counted between two and nine times. V is TRBV7-2 and J is TRBJ2-7, with D perhaps matching TRBD1 or TRBD2 (5 bases each). Germline CDR1 SGHTA, CDR2 FQGNSA. Trimming left V 1 base short and J 1 base short, with 11 bases between. The CDR3 extends over 15 amino acids. The CDR3 DNA sequence: TGTGCCAGCAGCTTAGATGGGGGTATGTCCTACGAGCAGTACTTC. This codes for CASSLDGGMSYEQYF.

The genes are TRBV7-2 and TRBJ1-1; 8 positions match TRBD1. V trimming: 5 bases; J trimming: 0 bases; junction bases outside the gene matches: 2. The CDR3 spans 14 residues. Germline V lookup: CDR1 SGHTA, CDR2 FQGNSA. The CDR3 reads CASSAGGLNTEAFF. CDR3 coding DNA: TGTGCCAGCAGCGCAGGGGGCCTGAACACTGAAGCTTTCTTT.

The rearrangement joins TRBV20-1 to TRBJ2-7, with 10 bases that match TRBD1. V shed 5 bases, J shed 2 bases, and the junction held 6 bases outside the gene matches. Germline CDR1 and CDR2: DFQATT and SNEGSKA (reference sequence). The CDR3 has 14 residues. Written as DNA, the CDR3 is TGCAGTGCTCCCTGGGGGACAGGGGCCTACGAGCAGTACTTC. Its translation: CSAPWGTGAYEQYF.

On this clonotype: It may be a read error: a sequence one base away is much more abundant. The V gene is TRBV10-3, the J gene TRBJ2-6; D may be TRBD1 (5 bases). The germline V gene has CDR1 ENHRY and CDR2 SYGVKD. This CDR3 is 14 amino acids long. Here the CDR3 reads CAISGGSGANVRTF. The CDR3 coding sequence is TGTGCCATCAGTGGGGGCTCTGGGGCCAACGTCCGGACTTTC.

The chain is built from TRBV6-5 and TRBJ2-1; D is possibly TRBD1 or TRBD2 (7 bases each). Looked up from germline, CDR1 is MNHEY and CDR2 is SVGAGI. CDR3 length: 15 amino acids. V shed 8 bases and J shed 0 bases, with 14 bases lying between them. The CDR3 nucleotides read TGTGCCAGCTTCGGGGGGACAGCCTCCTACAATGAGCAGTTCTTC. Its protein product is CASFGGTASYNEQFF.